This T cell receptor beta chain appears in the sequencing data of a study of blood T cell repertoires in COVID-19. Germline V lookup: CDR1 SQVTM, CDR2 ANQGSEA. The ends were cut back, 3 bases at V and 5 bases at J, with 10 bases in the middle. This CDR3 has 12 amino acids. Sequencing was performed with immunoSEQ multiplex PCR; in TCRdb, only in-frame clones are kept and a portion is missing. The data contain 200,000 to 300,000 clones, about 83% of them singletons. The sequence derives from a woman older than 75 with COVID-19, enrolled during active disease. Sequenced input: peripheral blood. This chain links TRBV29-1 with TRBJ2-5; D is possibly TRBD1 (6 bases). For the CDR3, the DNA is TGCAGCGTTGAGACAGGCTCCGAGACCCAGTACTTC. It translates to CSVETGSETQYF. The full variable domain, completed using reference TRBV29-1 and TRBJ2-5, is SAVISQKPSRDICQRGTSLTIQCQVDSQVTMMFWYRQQPGQSLTLIATANQGSEATYESGFVIDKFPISRPNLTFSTLTVSNMSPEDSSIYLCSVETGSETQYFGPGTRLLVL.